This T cell receptor beta chain emerged from a study of cytomegalovirus exposure and HLA in healthy donors. General study results and limits: In a later analysis, specific HLA alleles were associated with more than 15,000 TCR beta sequences at a 0.05 false discovery rate.

PCR employed 60 Vbeta and 13 Jbeta primers. TCRdb's table, derived via immunoSEQ multiplex PCR, lists solely in-frame clones and lacks some. The sample includes 100,000 to 120,000 clones, more than 70% of them seen just once. In regard to this clone: What it recognizes is unknown. The junction shows a germline mismatch at one end, possibly a read error.

Germline V gene lookup returns CDR1 SGHTA and CDR2 FQGNSA. This CDR3 is built from 14 residues. Specimen: PBMCs. This chain joins TRBV7-2 and TRBJ2-3; 11 bases are a match to TRBD2. This receptor was taken from a man aged 25 to 45 in good health and CMV-seronegative. Here the CDR3 DNA reads TGTGCCAGCACCTTAGCGGGGGGGTTGGGAGTGCAGTATTTT. Its protein product is CASTLAGGLGVQYF.